The T cell receptor beta chain under discussion was sequenced for a study of OX40 agonist ivuxolimab in advanced cancers. Only in-frame clones appear in the TCRdb table, and some are missing; sequencing was by immunoSEQ multiplex PCR. The table shows about 79,000 clones, with 85% to 95% occurring only once. Concerning this clone itself: What it binds is not known.

Study-level points and caveats: The authors did not determine the antigen specificity of the expanded peripheral T cells. On average, CD8+ T cells had more expanded clones than CD4+.

The germline V gene has CDR1 SGHDT and CDR2 YYEEEE. V lost 5 bases and J 0 bases, leaving 12 bases between the germline ends. There are 14 residues in the CDR3. This sample comprised CD4+ or CD8+ T cells sorted from blood, obtained in a trial of the OX40 agonist ivuxolimab. The chain has TRBV5-6 and TRBJ2-7; the D is unclear. The TCR was taken from an adult with an advanced solid tumor such as melanoma, head and neck, liver or kidney cancer. The CDR3 region is CASSTGSASYEQYF. DNA of the CDR3: TGTGCCAGCAGTACCGGGTCAGCCTCCTACGAGCAGTACTTC.